One sample yielded the 18 T cell receptor beta chains listed below, sequenced in a study of blood T cell repertoires in COVID-19. The table came from immunoSEQ multiplex PCR; TCRdb's copy has only in-frame clones and leaves some out. The repertoire holds almost 300,000 clones, nearly 90% seen once, with approximately 10% in the top ten. Material for sequencing was peripheral blood. The origin of the receptors is a woman under 40 with COVID-19, enrolled during active disease.

This chain links TRBV4-1 with TRBJ2-2; a weak D match, TRBD2 (5 bases). V gave up 1 base and J gave up 5 bases, with 14 bases separating them. The CDR3 spans 16 residues. Germline-derived CDR1 and CDR2 are MGHRA and YSYEKL. The DNA of the CDR3 is TGCGCCAGCAGCCAAGGGGGTCTAAGGAGGACCGGGGAGCTGTTTTTT. It translates to CASSQGGLRRTGELFF.

This chain connects TRBV24-1 to TRBJ1-2; 8 bases agree with TRBD1. Unmatched junction bases numbered 5, after V lost 2 bases and J lost 4 bases. Germline-derived CDR1 and CDR2 are KGHDR and SFDVKD. The CDR3 is made up of 15 amino acids. Here the CDR3 reads CATSDSGTGRYGYTF. In nucleotides, the CDR3 is TGTGCCACCAGTGATTCGGGGACAGGCCGCTATGGCTACACCTTC.

This clone was observed once. The V gene is TRBV29-1, the J gene TRBJ1-1; the D is unclear. V was shortened by 7 bases and J by 1 base, with 7 bases between the two germline ends. The CDR3 extends over 11 amino acids. Germline CDR1 SQVTM, CDR2 ANQGSEA. CDR3 nucleotide sequence: TGCAGCGGCGTTGGGAACACTGAAGCTTTCTTT. Its protein is CSGVGNTEAFF.

The genes are TRBV6-2 or TRBV6-3 and TRBJ1-2; possibly TRBD1 for D (6 bases). Trimming left V 5 bases short and J 8 bases short, with 15 bases between. The CDR3 totals 13 residues. Germline V lookup: CDR1 MNHEY, CDR2 SVGEGT. The CDR3 DNA is TGTGCCAGCAGTAGCAGGGGCCCGGGCGGCTACACCTTC. It specifies CASSSRGPGGYTF.

The genes are TRBV2 and TRBJ1-3, with no clear D. CDR1 is SNHLY, CDR2 FYNNEI, per germline. V shed 3 bases and J shed 0 bases, with 3 bases lying between them. The CDR3 spans 13 residues. The CDR3 DNA reads as TGTGCCAGCAGTGACATCTCTGGAAACACCATATATTTT. Protein: CASSDISGNTIYF.

The rearrangement links TRBV5-1 to TRBJ2-5; the match to TRBD2 covers 8 bases. The V segment lost 6 bases and the J segment 2 bases; nucleotides outside the gene matches: 9. The germline CDR1 and CDR2 sequences are SGHRS and YFSETQ. This CDR3 contains 15 residues. CDR3 region: CASKGLAGTQETQYF. The CDR3 coding sequence is TGCGCCAGCAAGGGTCTAGCGGGTACTCAAGAGACCCAGTACTTC.

This sequence joins TRBV5-1 and TRBJ1-1, with D perhaps matching TRBD1 (5 bases). Germline lookup yields CDR1 SGHRS and CDR2 YFSETQ. The CDR3 covers 14 residues. Trimming took 2 bases from V and 4 from J, leaving 12 bases between them. The CDR3 region has the DNA TGCGCCAGCAGCTTCTATGGGGCAGGCACTGAAGCTTTCTTT. Its protein is CASSFYGAGTEAFF.

CDR3 residues: CASSIVGTLNTEAFF. In DNA form, the CDR3 reads TGTGCCAGTAGTATAGTGGGCACCCTGAACACTGAAGCTTTCTTT. This sequence joins TRBV19 and TRBJ1-1, with D unresolved. Germline V gene data show CDR1 as LNHDA and CDR2 as SQIVND (reference sequence). V shed 1 base and J shed 0 bases, with 9 bases lying between them. This CDR3 spans 15 amino acids.

This rearrangement joins TRBV11-2 to TRBJ1-6; D is perhaps TRBD1 (5 bases). Deletions cut 0 bases from V and 7 bases from J, with 13 bases between. CDR1 is SGHAT and CDR2 is FQNNGV in the germline V gene. This CDR3 spans 16 amino acids. The CDR3 DNA reads TGTGCCAGCAGCTTAGAAAGCAGGGCTTCAAATTCACCCCTCCACTTT. Translation: CASSLESRASNSPLHF.

The V and J genes are TRBV19 and TRBJ1-2; 7 bases agree with TRBD1. In germline, CDR1 is LNHDA, CDR2 SQIVND (reference sequence). The ends lost 10 bases at V and 8 bases at J; junction bases unmatched: 10. The CDR3 contains 12 residues. The CDR3, as DNA: TGTGCCACCGATGAGGGGGCATTGGGCTACACCTTC. Amino acid sequence: CATDEGALGYTF.

This clone was picked up one time. The rearrangement joins TRBV12-3 or TRBV12-4 to TRBJ1-1; TRBD1 is a possible D gene (6 bases). The CDR3 totals 12 residues. Trimming cost V 6 bases and J 7 bases, with 12 bases left between them. CDR3 nucleotide sequence: TGTGCCAGCAGCTTACAGGGCTTTGAAGCTTTCTTT. Residues: CASSLQGFEAFF.

This clone was recorded only once. The V gene is TRBV5-1, the J gene TRBJ1-4; 9 nucleotides align to TRBD1. J was trimmed by 3 bases and V by 5 bases; bases with no gene match: 2. Germline lookup yields CDR1 SGHRS and CDR2 YFSETQ. CDR3 length: 14 amino acids. The chain's CDR3 is CASRTGGANEKLFF. Written as DNA, the CDR3 is TGCGCCAGCAGGACAGGGGGGGCTAATGAAAAACTGTTTTTT.

V usage is TRBV5-1 and J usage is TRBJ1-2; no clear D gene. This CDR3 comprises 14 residues. Germline V gene sequence: CDR1 SGHRS, CDR2 YFSETQ. Trimming removed 4 bases at V and 2 bases at J, with 12 bases between. DNA for the CDR3: TGCGCCAGCAGCCCGGACTTCTCCAACTATGGCTACACCTTC. Translation: CASSPDFSNYGYTF.

The V gene is TRBV27, the J gene TRBJ1-2, with 7 bases aligning to TRBD1. Germline CDR1 reads MNHEY; CDR2 reads SMNVEV (reference sequence). The V and J ends lost 2 bases and 8 bases, in that order; junction bases with no gene match: 5. The CDR3 has 13 residues. CDR3 loop: CASSLDRVGGYTF. CDR3 bases: TGTGCCAGCAGTTTAGACAGGGTTGGCGGCTACACCTTC.

This chain links TRBV29-1 with TRBJ2-5, with TRBD2 identical over 9 bases. The junction had 10 bases not matched to a gene; V was cut back by 3 bases and J by 5 bases. CDR3 length equals 15 residues. Germline V CDR1 and CDR2: SQVTM, ANQGSEA. CDR3 loop: CSVEGSGGPFETQYF. The CDR3 nucleotides read TGCAGCGTTGAGGGTAGCGGGGGCCCTTTCGAGACCCAGTACTTC.

J is TRBJ1-6 and V is TRBV7-9, with 12 bases fitting TRBD1. The CDR3 has 15 residues. Germline lookup yields CDR1 SEHNR and CDR2 FQNEAQ (reference sequence). With V trimmed by 5 bases and J by 15 bases, 11 bases remained unmatched. Written as DNA, the CDR3 is TGTGCCAGCAGCAAACCGGGACAGGGGGCGTCGGGCCTCCACTTT. It encodes CASSKPGQGASGLHF.

The J gene is TRBJ1-4, the V gene TRBV23-1; no clear D. TRBV23-1 carries the ORF label, with uncertain function. The CDR3 has 10 amino acids. V was cut by 7 bases and J by 10 bases, with 7 bases left in between. The CDR3 sequence: CASKEGKLFF. The CDR3 bases are TGCGCCAGCAAGGAGGGAAAACTGTTTTTT.

This sequence joins TRBV24-1 and TRBJ2-1; TRBD2 agrees at 10 bases. The CDR3 spans 16 residues. The V gene end was trimmed by 2 bases and the J gene end by 6 bases; junction bases not matched to a gene: 6. Germline V gene data show CDR1 as KGHDR and CDR2 as SFDVKD. DNA for the CDR3: TGTGCCACCAGTGATTCCTGGACTAGCGGTATCAATGAGCAGTTCTTC. This translates into CATSDSWTSGINEQFF.